A single T cell receptor (beta chain) is shown here with its context. Per the germline V gene, CDR1 is MGHRA and CDR2 is YSYEKL. Trimming shortened V by 3 bases and J by 6 bases, and 8 bases separated the two germline ends. This CDR3 has 13 amino acids. The data were obtained in a study of blood T cell repertoires in COVID-19. As processed by the authors: The authors estimated nucleated cell counts from reference gene primer amplification. The data were produced by immunoSEQ multiplex PCR, yet TCRdb's version contains in-frame clones alone and is incomplete. That table furnishes V, J and clone size, whereas the DNA furnished D and trimming. The sample lists some 250,000 clones, approximately 86% occurring once.

This sequence originates from a man younger than 45 with active or convalescent COVID-19. The chain combines TRBV4-1 with TRBJ1-4, with TRBD1 as a possible D gene (6 bases). Input material: peripheral blood. CDR3 in amino acids: CASSQKGDEKLFF. The CDR3 DNA follows: TGCGCCAGCAGCCAGAAGGGGGATGAAAAACTGTTTTTT.